This TCR beta chain was identified in a study of CD8+ T cells in alopecia areata. The CDR3 contains 12 residues. J lost 6 bases, V lost 8 bases, and 10 bases had no gene match. Germline V CDR1 and CDR2: SQVTM, ANQGSEA. Sequencing templates came from extracted RNA that was reverse transcribed into cDNA. This table comes from immunoSEQ multiplex PCR, and its TCRdb copy is limited to in-frame clones, with some not included. The sample holds about 30,000 clones, roughly 58% seen once. Patients with alopecia areata provided lesional scalp punch biopsies as well as peripheral blood. PBMCs were stained for CD3, CD4 and CD8, and CD4+ and CD8+ T cells were sorted.

The clonotype was recovered from a human donor with alopecia areata. The sequenced material came from NKG2D-high CD8+ T cells sorted from blood. The V and J genes are TRBV29-1 and TRBJ2-7; 7 bases match TRBD1. The CDR3 is CSHGAGGPEQYF. The DNA of the CDR3 is TGCAGCCACGGGGCAGGGGGTCCCGAGCAGTACTTC.